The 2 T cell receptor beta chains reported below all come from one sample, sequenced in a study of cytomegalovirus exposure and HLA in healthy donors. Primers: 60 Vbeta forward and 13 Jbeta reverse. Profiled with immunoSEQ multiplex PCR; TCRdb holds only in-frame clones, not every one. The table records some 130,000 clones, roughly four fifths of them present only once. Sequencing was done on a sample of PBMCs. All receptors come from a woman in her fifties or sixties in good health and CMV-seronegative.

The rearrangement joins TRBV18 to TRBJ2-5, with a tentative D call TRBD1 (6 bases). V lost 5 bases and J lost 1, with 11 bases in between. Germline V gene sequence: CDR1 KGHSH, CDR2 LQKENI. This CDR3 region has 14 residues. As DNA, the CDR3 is TGTGCCAGCTCAGCAGACAGGATCCAAGAGACCCAGTACTTC. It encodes CASSADRIQETQYF. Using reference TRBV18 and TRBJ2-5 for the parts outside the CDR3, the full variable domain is NAGVMQNPRHLVRRRGQEARLRCSPMKGHSHVYWYRQLPEEGLKFMVYLQKENIIDESGMPKERFSAEFPKEGPSILRIQQVVRGDSAAYFCASSADRIQETQYFGPGTRLLVL.

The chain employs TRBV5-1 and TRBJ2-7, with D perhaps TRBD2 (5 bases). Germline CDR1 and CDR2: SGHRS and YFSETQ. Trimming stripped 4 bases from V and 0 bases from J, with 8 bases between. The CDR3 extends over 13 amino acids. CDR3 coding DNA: TGCGCCAGCAGCCCGGGGTTCTCCTACGAGCAGTACTTC. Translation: CASSPGFSYEQYF. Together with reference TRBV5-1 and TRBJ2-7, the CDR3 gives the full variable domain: KAGVTQTPRYLIKTRGQQVTLSCSPISGHRSVSWYQQTPGQGLQFLFEYFSETQRNKGNFPGRFSGRQFSNSRSEMNVSTLELGDSALYLCASSPGFSYEQYFGPGTRLTVT.